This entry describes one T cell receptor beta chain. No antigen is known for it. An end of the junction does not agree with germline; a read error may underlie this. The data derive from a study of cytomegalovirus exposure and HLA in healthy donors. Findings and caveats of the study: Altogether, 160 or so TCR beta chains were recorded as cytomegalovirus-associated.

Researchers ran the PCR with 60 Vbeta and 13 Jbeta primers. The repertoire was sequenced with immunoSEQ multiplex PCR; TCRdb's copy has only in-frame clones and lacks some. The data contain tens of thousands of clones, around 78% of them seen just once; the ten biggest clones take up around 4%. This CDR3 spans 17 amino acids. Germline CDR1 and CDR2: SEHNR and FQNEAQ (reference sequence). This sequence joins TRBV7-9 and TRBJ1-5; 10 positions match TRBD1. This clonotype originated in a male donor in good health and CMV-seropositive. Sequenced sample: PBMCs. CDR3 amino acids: CSSSLGTGAYSNQPQHF. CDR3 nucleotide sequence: TGTTCCAGCAGCTTAGGGACAGGGGCCTATAGCAATCAGCCCCAGCATTTT.